The 3 T cell receptor beta chains given below trace back to one sample, sequenced in a study of blood T cell repertoires in COVID-19. The repertoire was sequenced with immunoSEQ multiplex PCR; TCRdb's copy has only in-frame clones and lacks some. The table includes 60,000 to 70,000 clones, approximately 79% detected once. Sequences were obtained from peripheral blood. All receptors come from a woman in her seventies with acute or convalescent COVID-19.

This clone showed up just once. The V and J genes are TRBV6-5 and TRBJ1-6, with TRBD1 matching over 12 bases. CDR1 and CDR2 from the germline V gene are MNHEY and SVGAGI. The CDR3 covers 15 residues. V shed 7 bases, J shed 9 bases, and the junction held 7 bases outside the gene matches. CDR3 sequence (DNA): TGTGCCAGCAACCTCGGGACAGGGGGCGGTTCACCCCTCCACTTT. Its protein is CASNLGTGGGSPLHF.

In DNA, the CDR3 is TGTGCCAGCAGCTTCCGGGCAGGGGGGTCACCCCTCCACTTT. Translation: CASSFRAGGSPLHF. This chain joins TRBV5-6 and TRBJ1-6; TRBD1 agrees at 7 bases. This CDR3 contains 14 residues. Germline assignment: CDR1 SGHDT and CDR2 YYEEEE. The V gene end was trimmed by 2 bases and the J gene end by 10 bases; junction bases not matched to a gene: 6.

The chain combines TRBV10-3 with TRBJ2-5; D perhaps matches TRBD2 (5 bases). The CDR3 extends over 13 amino acids. Germline values: CDR1 ENHRY, CDR2 SYGVKD. The V end was cut by 7 bases, the J end by 4 bases, with 13 bases between. The CDR3 loop reads CAITIGSAETQYF. Here the CDR3 DNA reads TGTGCCATCACGATTGGGAGCGCAGAGACCCAGTACTTC.